Each of the 32 T cell receptor beta chains below was sequenced from the same sample in a study of T-cell memory formation after mild COVID-19. A single record per CDR3 protein comes from TCRdb applying MiXCR to the 5' RACE reads. The repertoire has about 470,000 distinct CDR3 sequences, roughly 20% of them found once; the top ten carry 9% to 15%. Sequencing was done on a sample of PBMCs or a T cell subset sorted from them (not recorded which). The receptors come from an adult woman who had mild COVID-19 (a few samples of this study predate the infection). Cell type and time point are not known.

This clonotype was recorded many times. This chain links TRBV27 with TRBJ2-7; 9 bases fit TRBD1. The germline V gene has CDR1 MNHEY and CDR2 SMNVEV (reference sequence). The CDR3 is 15 residues long. Unmatched junction bases numbered 4, after V lost 2 bases and J lost 2 bases. Here the CDR3 reads CASSLGQGITYEQYF. The CDR3 DNA is TGTGCCAGCAGTTTAGGACAGGGGATTACCTACGAGCAGTACTTC.

This sequence joins TRBV27 and TRBJ1-2; D is unclear. Trimming removed 3 bases from V and 4 bases from J, with 9 bases in between. CDR1 is MNHEY, CDR2 SMNVEV, per germline (reference sequence). This CDR3 comprises 13 residues. The CDR3 region has the DNA TGTGCCAGCAGTTTTCACGGCAGCTATGGCTACACCTTC. Translated, it gives CASSFHGSYGYTF.

The V call is TRBV2, the J call TRBJ1-1; possible D gene TRBD1, 5 bases. CDR1 SNHLY and CDR2 FYNNEI come from the germline V gene. Trimming took off 1 base at V and 11 bases at J, with 11 bases between the two ends. The CDR3 runs 12 residues. CDR3 amino acids: CASSEGLREAFF. The DNA of the CDR3 is TGTGCCAGCAGTGAAGGGCTCAGGGAGGCTTTCTTT.

The genes are TRBV24-1 and TRBJ1-1, with D unresolved. The CDR3 contains 13 residues. Germline CDR1 reads KGHDR; CDR2 reads SFDVKD. Trimming shortened V by 2 bases and J by 4 bases, and 7 bases separated the two germline ends. The CDR3 region is CATSDSRSTEAFF. The CDR3 nucleotides read TGTGCCACCAGTGATTCCAGATCCACTGAAGCTTTCTTT.

The chain has TRBV7-6 and TRBJ2-7; 8 bases are shared with TRBD1. V gave up 0 bases and J gave up 7 bases; unmatched junction bases: 5. Germline V gene data show CDR1 as SGHVS and CDR2 as FNYEAQ. The CDR3 contains 14 residues. The DNA for the CDR3 is TGTGCCAGCAGCTTAGCGCAGGGGGCGAGGGAGCAGTACTTC. Translating gives CASSLAQGAREQYF.

The V and J genes are TRBV14 and TRBJ2-1, with 7 bases aligning to TRBD1. The V gene end was trimmed by 4 bases and the J gene end by 3 bases; junction bases not matched to a gene: 3. This CDR3 is 14 amino acids long. Germline CDR1 and CDR2: SGHDN and FVKESK. This chain's CDR3 is CASSPNRGYNEQFF. CDR3 nucleotides: TGTGCCAGCAGCCCAAACAGGGGCTACAATGAGCAGTTCTTC.

This clonotype has at least ten counts. The V call is TRBV5-8, the J call TRBJ1-1; D is unclear. Trimming shortened V by 2 bases and J by 1 base, and 15 bases separated the two germline ends. There are 16 residues in the CDR3. CDR1 and CDR2 from the germline V gene are SGHTS and YDEGEE. The CDR3 spells CASSFRSGRGNTEAFF. As DNA, the CDR3 is TGTGCCAGCAGCTTTAGATCAGGACGAGGGAACACTGAAGCTTTCTTT.

V gene TRBV2 combines with J gene TRBJ2-1; 12 bases agree with TRBD2. J was trimmed by 6 bases and V by 6 bases; bases with no gene match: 3. The CDR3 runs 14 residues. Germline V gene sequence: CDR1 SNHLY, CDR2 FYNNEI. The CDR3 protein is CASSTGLAGNEQFF. The CDR3 DNA sequence: TGTGCCAGCAGCACGGGACTAGCGGGCAATGAGCAGTTCTTC.

The sample holds a few counts of this clonotype. The J gene is TRBJ2-7, the V gene TRBV5-1; 12 bases agree with TRBD1. V was clipped by 3 bases and J by 3 bases; unmatched bases: 7. From germline, CDR1 is SGHRS and CDR2 YFSETQ. CDR3 length: 16 amino acids. CDR3 region: CASSSPGQGAYYEQYF. The CDR3 nucleotides are TGCGCCAGCAGCTCCCCGGGACAGGGGGCTTACTACGAGCAGTACTTC.

This clonotype was detected a few times. The chain uses TRBV7-8 and TRBJ2-7; D perhaps matches TRBD1 (6 bases). Trimming took 5 bases from V and 4 from J, leaving 12 bases between them. Germline CDR1 and CDR2: SGHVS and FQNEAQ. The CDR3 contains 13 residues. In nucleotides, the CDR3 is TGTGCCAGCAGCCGAAGGACAGTGTACGAGCAGTACTTC. Its protein product is CASSRRTVYEQYF.

The gene calls are TRBV24-1 and TRBJ2-2; 12 bases are shared with TRBD2. The CDR3 totals 16 residues. Germline loops: CDR1 KGHDR, CDR2 SFDVKD. V gave up 9 bases and J gave up 5 bases; unmatched junction bases: 9. CDR3 loop: CATRETSGGHTGELFF. Written as DNA, the CDR3 is TGTGCCACCCGAGAGACTAGCGGGGGTCATACCGGGGAGCTGTTTTTT.

This clonotype was seen a handful of times. The chain employs TRBV12-3 or TRBV12-4 and TRBJ2-5; weak D call: TRBD1 (7 bases). With 7 bases removed from V and 4 bases from J, the gap between germline ends came to 13 bases. The CDR3 contains 13 residues. The CDR3: CASTGGGGETQYF. CDR3 DNA sequence: TGTGCCAGCACCGGAGGGGGCGGAGAGACCCAGTACTTC.

This clonotype was observed at least ten times. This chain connects TRBV20-1 to TRBJ2-4; D may be TRBD1 (6 bases). V was pared by 6 bases and J by 1 base, with 22 bases between. This CDR3 is 17 amino acids long. From germline, CDR1 is DFQATT and CDR2 SNEGSKA (reference sequence). The DNA for the CDR3 is TGCAGTGCGCTAGGCCTTACAGGGAGAGGGGCCAAAAACATTCAGTACTTC. Translated: CSALGLTGRGAKNIQYF.

The chain links TRBV6-5 to TRBJ1-2, with 8 bases identical to TRBD1. Losses at the gene ends were 9 bases for V and 4 bases for J; bases not matched to a gene: 7. Germline values: CDR1 MNHEY, CDR2 SVGAGI. The CDR3 loop spans 13 amino acids. The CDR3 coding sequence is TGTGCCAGTTCGACAGGGGTTCTCTATGGCTACACCTTC. This gives the protein CASSTGVLYGYTF.

The rearrangement links TRBV29-1 to TRBJ2-5; D is unresolved. The germline V gene encodes CDR1 SQVTM and CDR2 ANQGSEA. V gave up 4 bases and J gave up 7 bases, with 10 bases separating them. CDR3 length equals 11 residues. In DNA form, the CDR3 reads TGCAGCGTTGGGTACGGCGGGACCCAGTACTTC. Residues: CSVGYGGTQYF.

This clonotype was found once. The rearrangement joins TRBV15 to TRBJ1-2; 9 bases agree with TRBD1. V gave up 0 bases and J gave up 5 bases; unmatched junction bases: 13. Per the germline V gene, CDR1 is LNHNV and CDR2 is YYDKDF (reference sequence). This CDR3 contains 18 residues. CDR3 in amino acids: CATSRDGTTGGEGYGYTF. The CDR3 DNA is TGTGCCACCAGCAGAGATGGGACCACAGGGGGCGAGGGGTATGGCTACACCTTC. The whole variable domain, remainder taken from reference TRBV15 and TRBJ1-2, is DAMVIQNPRYQVTQFGKPVTLSCSQTLNHNVMYWYQQKSSQAPKLLFHYYDKDFNNEADTPDNFQSRRPNTSFCFLDIRSPGLGDTAMYLCATSRDGTTGGEGYGYTFGSGTRLTVV.

J is TRBJ2-1 and V is TRBV6-2 or TRBV6-3; 8 bases are shared with TRBD2. Per the germline V gene, CDR1 is MNHEY and CDR2 is SVGEGT. J was trimmed by 11 bases and V by 6 bases; bases with no gene match: 15. The CDR3 consists of 15 residues. The CDR3 loop reads CASRKSGSLGDQQFF. The CDR3 DNA reads TGTGCCAGCAGGAAGAGCGGGAGCCTAGGGGATCAGCAGTTCTTC.

This chain links TRBV29-1 with TRBJ2-1; 12 bases fit TRBD2. V shed 4 bases, J shed 9 bases, and the junction held 4 bases outside the gene matches. The CDR3 has 13 amino acids. Germline V gives CDR1 SQVTM, CDR2 ANQGSEA. CDR3 nucleotides: TGCAGCGTTGGACTAGCGGGGGATGGTGAGCAGTTCTTC. Residues: CSVGLAGDGEQFF.

V is TRBV5-6 and J is TRBJ2-3; D is ambiguous. The V end was cut by 2 bases, the J end by 2 bases, with 9 bases between. The CDR3 contains 14 residues. The germline gives CDR1 SGHDT, CDR2 YYEEEE. The CDR3 nucleotides are TGTGCCAGCAGCTTAGAGAAGGCCACAGATACGCAGTATTTT. Encoded protein: CASSLEKATDTQYF.

The chain recombines TRBV11-2 with TRBJ2-7, with 8 positions matching TRBD1. This CDR3 has 14 amino acids. Losses at the gene ends were 5 bases for V and 3 bases for J; bases not matched to a gene: 6. From germline, CDR1 is SGHAT and CDR2 FQNNGV. CDR3 bases: TGTGCCAGCAGCACAAATGGACAGGGCTACGAGCAGTACTTC. It specifies CASSTNGQGYEQYF.

This clonotype was observed a few times. The CDR3 nucleotides read TGTGCCAGCAGCCAAGCACCGGGACAGTCATACTACGAGCAGTACTTC. Protein product: CASSQAPGQSYYEQYF. The chain recombines TRBV4-2 with TRBJ2-7; TRBD1 matches 7 bases. Per the germline V gene, CDR1 is LGHNA and CDR2 is YNFKEQ. V trimming: 1 base; J trimming: 3 bases; junction bases outside the gene matches: 9. This CDR3 has 16 residues.

The chain combines TRBV20-1 with TRBJ1-2, with 10 nucleotides matching TRBD1. The CDR3 is made up of 14 amino acids. CDR1 and CDR2 from the germline V gene are DFQATT and SNEGSKA (reference sequence). V trimming: 4 bases; J trimming: 4 bases; junction bases outside the gene matches: 6. CDR3 DNA sequence: TGCAGTGCTATGCCGGGACAGGGGACCTATGGCTACACCTTC. Its protein product is CSAMPGQGTYGYTF.

The chain uses TRBV9 and TRBJ2-5, with 13 bases matching TRBD2. Germline V gives CDR1 SGDLS, CDR2 YYNGEE. The junction had 7 bases not matched to a gene; V was cut back by 4 bases and J by 4 bases. The CDR3 extends over 16 amino acids. CDR3 bases: TGTGCCAGCAGCCCGACTAGCGGGGGGAAGGGAGAGACCCAGTACTTC. As protein: CASSPTSGGKGETQYF.

This clonotype was picked up a small number of times. The chain is built from TRBV20-1 and TRBJ2-7, with TRBD2 matching over 8 bases. Germline loops: CDR1 DFQATT, CDR2 SNEGSKA (reference sequence). Germline trimming cut 5 bases from V and 5 bases from J; bases unmatched to any gene: 11. The CDR3 has 14 residues. CDR3 amino acids: CSAPFAGGPNEQYF. CDR3 coding DNA: TGCAGTGCTCCCTTCGCGGGAGGCCCAAACGAGCAGTACTTC.

This clonotype appeared a few times. The chain has TRBV4-3 and TRBJ2-7; no clear D gene. Germline assignment: CDR1 LGHNA and CDR2 YSLEER. V was shortened by 0 bases and J by 0 bases, with 6 bases between the two germline ends. This CDR3 spans 14 amino acids. As DNA, the CDR3 is TGCGCCAGCAGCCAAGAACCTTCCTCCTACGAGCAGTACTTC. Translated, it gives CASSQEPSSYEQYF.

V usage is TRBV7-6 and J usage is TRBJ2-3; 14 nucleotides agree with TRBD2. V dropped 8 bases and J dropped 1; count of bases not matched to a gene: 11. CDR3 length: 18 residues. Germline values: CDR1 SGHVS, CDR2 FNYEAQ. CDR3 loop: CASRLTSGGAGGTDTQYF. DNA for the CDR3: TGTGCCAGCCGATTGACTAGCGGGGGGGCCGGAGGCACAGATACGCAGTATTTT.

This clonotype appeared a few times. This chain joins TRBV5-5 and TRBJ2-5, with 12 bases lining up with TRBD2. This CDR3 contains 16 residues. The germline gives CDR1 SGHKS, CDR2 YYEKEE (reference sequence). V lost 4 bases, J lost 4 bases, and 8 bases stayed unmatched. The CDR3 DNA reads as TGTGCCAGCAGCGATCTAGCGGGAGGGCCTAGAGAGACCCAGTACTTC. Residues: CASSDLAGGPRETQYF.

In the case of this clonotype: A much larger clone sits a single nucleotide away, making a read error possible. The chain couples TRBV7-6 to TRBJ2-6; D uncertain. Germline V gene sequence: CDR1 SGHVS, CDR2 FNYEAQ. The V end was cut by 5 bases, the J end by 2 bases, with 10 bases between. This CDR3 comprises 15 residues. This chain's CDR3 is CASSPQLPGANVLTF. The CDR3 region has the DNA TGTGCCAGCAGCCCCCAATTGCCTGGGGCCAACGTCCTGACTTTC.

The chain links TRBV5-1 to TRBJ2-1; D is perhaps TRBD2 (6 bases). Germline loops: CDR1 SGHRS, CDR2 YFSETQ. The CDR3 has 17 amino acids. V lost 0 bases and J 8 bases, leaving 21 bases between the germline ends. The CDR3 region is CASSLALIAASGDEQFF. The CDR3 region has the DNA TGCGCCAGCAGCTTGGCCTTAATAGCGGCCTCAGGAGATGAGCAGTTCTTC.

This clonotype was counted only a few times. V is TRBV12-3 or TRBV12-4 and J is TRBJ2-2; 10 bases map to TRBD2. V shed 4 bases, J shed 5 bases, and the junction held 4 bases outside the gene matches. The CDR3 covers 15 residues. The CDR3 region is CASSSQTSGTGELFF. The CDR3 bases are TGTGCCAGCAGTTCCCAGACTAGCGGGACCGGGGAGCTGTTTTTT.

The chain has TRBV14 and TRBJ1-1; D gene unclear. The V end lost 2 bases, the J end lost 6 bases, and 10 bases lay between the germline ends. This CDR3 is 13 amino acids long. Looked up from germline, CDR1 is SGHDN and CDR2 is FVKESK. The CDR3 loop reads CASSQNSYAEAFF. The CDR3 coding sequence is TGTGCCAGCAGCCAAAATAGCTACGCTGAAGCTTTCTTT.

V is TRBV5-1 and J is TRBJ1-4; D may be TRBD1 (6 bases). There are 14 residues in the CDR3. Germline values: CDR1 SGHRS, CDR2 YFSETQ. V lost 3 bases and J lost 4, with 10 bases in between. CDR3 region: CASSSGQLNEKLFF. The CDR3 bases are TGCGCCAGCAGCTCTGGACAGCTTAATGAAAAACTGTTTTTT.